This T cell receptor (beta chain) derives from a study of blood T cell repertoires in COVID-19. Produced via immunoSEQ multiplex PCR; TCRdb's table is partial and in-frame only. Counted here are about half a million clones, 70% to 90% occurring once; the ten biggest clones make up around 7.9%. This CDR3 has 19 amino acids. Germline V CDR1 and CDR2: SGHNT, YYREEE (reference sequence). V lost 0 bases and J lost 5; bases outside the gene matches: 10. This clonotype originated in an older woman who had recovered from COVID-19. V is TRBV5-4 and J is TRBJ2-2, with 13 bases that match TRBD2. Sequences were obtained from PBMCs or T cells enriched from blood (not recorded which). In DNA, the CDR3 is TGTGCCAGCAGCTTGGTGGGGACTAGCGGGGCTGCGAGGACCGGGGAGCTGTTTTTT. This translates into CASSLVGTSGAARTGELFF.